Below, one T cell receptor (beta chain) is given with its context. The CDR3 totals 12 residues. V shed 8 bases and J shed 3 bases, with 9 bases lying between them. These data belong to a study of blood T cell repertoires in COVID-19. Looking at the study overall: There were acute and convalescent COVID-19 samples, and they came from the United States, Italy and Spain. Sources were T cells, B-cell-depleted T cells, or PBMCs; the material itself was cDNA or gDNA.

Per the original methods: How many nucleated cells were present was estimated from reference gene primer amplification. Clones were read by immunoSEQ multiplex PCR, and TCRdb kept only the in-frame ones, dropping some. That table gives V, J and clone size, and the DNA gave D and trimming. This sample has hundreds of thousands of clones, with about 90% found just once. This chain joins TRBV12-3 or TRBV12-4 and TRBJ2-3; TRBD1 is a possible D gene (6 bases). Sequencing was done on a sample of peripheral blood. The sequence was collected from a man aged 35 to 55 with acute or convalescent COVID-19. The CDR3 bases are TGTGCCAGCCAACAGGGTACAGATACGCAGTATTTT. It is translated as CASQQGTDTQYF.